This T cell receptor (beta chain) emerged from a study of blood T cell repertoires in COVID-19. Assay: immunoSEQ multiplex PCR; the TCRdb copy retains only in-frame clones and omits some. Of approximately 93,000 clones listed, 85% to 90% are singletons. Followed longitudinally, the Seattle patients had been enrolled during active infection. The CDR3 covers 13 residues. V was clipped by 0 bases and J by 6 bases, with 3 bases between them. Germline-derived CDR1 and CDR2 are MNHEY and SVGAGI. This TCR derives from a man aged 45-60 years with COVID-19, enrolled during active disease. Sequences were obtained from peripheral blood. The chain employs TRBV6-5 and TRBJ1-6; D gene uncertain. CDR3 loop: CASSYSRNSPLHF. The CDR3 DNA follows: TGTGCCAGCAGTTACTCCCGTAATTCACCCCTCCACTTT.